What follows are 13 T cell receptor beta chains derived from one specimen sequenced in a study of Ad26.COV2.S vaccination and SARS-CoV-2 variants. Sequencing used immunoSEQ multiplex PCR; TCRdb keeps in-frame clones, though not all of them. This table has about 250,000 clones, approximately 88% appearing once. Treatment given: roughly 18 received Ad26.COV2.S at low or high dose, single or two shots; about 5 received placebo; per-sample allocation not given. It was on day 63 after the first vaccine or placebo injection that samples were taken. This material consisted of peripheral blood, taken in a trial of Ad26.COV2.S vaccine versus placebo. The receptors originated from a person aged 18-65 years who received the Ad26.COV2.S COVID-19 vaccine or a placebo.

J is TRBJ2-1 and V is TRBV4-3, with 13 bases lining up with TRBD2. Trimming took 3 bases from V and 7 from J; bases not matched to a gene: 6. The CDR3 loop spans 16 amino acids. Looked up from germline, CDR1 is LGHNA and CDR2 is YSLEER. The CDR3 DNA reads TGCGCCAGCAGCCAGGAACTAGCGGGAGGGCGAAATGAGCAGTTCTTC. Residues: CASSQELAGGRNEQFF.

The CDR3 coding sequence is TGTGCCAGCAGTCCATTTCGAAGCACAGATACGCAGTATTTT. Amino acid sequence: CASSPFRSTDTQYF. The chain links TRBV6-5 to TRBJ2-3; D gene uncertain. V was clipped by 5 bases and J by 0 bases, with 9 bases between them. From germline, CDR1 is MNHEY and CDR2 SVGAGI. The CDR3 consists of 14 residues.

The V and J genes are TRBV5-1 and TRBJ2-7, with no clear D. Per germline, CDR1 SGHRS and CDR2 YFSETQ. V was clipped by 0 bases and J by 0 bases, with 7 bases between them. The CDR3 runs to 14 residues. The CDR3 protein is CASSLGVPSYEQYF. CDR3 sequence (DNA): TGCGCCAGCAGCTTGGGGGTTCCCTCCTACGAGCAGTACTTC. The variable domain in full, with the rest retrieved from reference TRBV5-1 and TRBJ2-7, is KAGVTQTPRYLIKTRGQQVTLSCSPISGHRSVSWYQQTPGQGLQFLFEYFSETQRNKGNFPGRFSGRQFSNSRSEMNVSTLELGDSALYLCASSLGVPSYEQYFGPGTRLTVT.

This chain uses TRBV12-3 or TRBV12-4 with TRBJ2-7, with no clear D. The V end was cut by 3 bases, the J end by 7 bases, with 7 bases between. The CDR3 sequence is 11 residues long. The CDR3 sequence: CASSFGSEQYV. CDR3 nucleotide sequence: TGTGCCAGCAGTTTTGGGTCAGAGCAGTACGTC.

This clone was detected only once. This CDR3 is CASSEAPEGAGTPLHF. The CDR3 DNA reads TGTGCCAGCAGTGAAGCGCCAGAGGGGGCAGGGACACCCCTCCACTTT. The chain recombines TRBV6-1 with TRBJ1-6; 7 nucleotides match TRBD1. The CDR3 consists of 16 residues. From germline, CDR1 is MNHNS and CDR2 SASEGT. Losses at the gene ends were 0 bases for V and 11 bases for J; bases not matched to a gene: 10.

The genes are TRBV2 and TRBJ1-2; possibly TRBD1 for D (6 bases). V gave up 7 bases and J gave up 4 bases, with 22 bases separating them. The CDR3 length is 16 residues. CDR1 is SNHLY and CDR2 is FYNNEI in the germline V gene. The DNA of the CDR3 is TGTGCCAGCAACCCCGGACAGACCAAGAGGTTCTATGGCTACACCTTC. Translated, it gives CASNPGQTKRFYGYTF. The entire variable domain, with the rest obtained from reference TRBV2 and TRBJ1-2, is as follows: EPEVTQTPSHQVTQMGQEVILRCVPISNHLYFYWYRQILGQKVEFLVSFYNNEISEKSEIFDDQFSVERPDGSNFTLKIRSTKLEDSAMYFCASNPGQTKRFYGYTFGSGTRLTVV.

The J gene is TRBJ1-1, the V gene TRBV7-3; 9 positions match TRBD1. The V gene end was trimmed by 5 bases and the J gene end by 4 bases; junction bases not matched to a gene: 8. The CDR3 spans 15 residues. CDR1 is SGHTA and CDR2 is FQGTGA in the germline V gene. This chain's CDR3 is CASSPTGTGFTEAFF. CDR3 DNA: TGTGCCAGCAGCCCAACCGGGACAGGGTTCACTGAAGCTTTCTTT.

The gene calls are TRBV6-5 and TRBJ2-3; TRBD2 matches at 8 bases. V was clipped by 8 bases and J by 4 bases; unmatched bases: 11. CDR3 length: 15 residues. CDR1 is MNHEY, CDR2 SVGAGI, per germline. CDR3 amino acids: CASCRMAGGSDTQYF. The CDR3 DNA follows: TGTGCCAGCTGCAGAATGGCGGGGGGATCAGATACGCAGTATTTT.

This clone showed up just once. The CDR3 sequence is CASSRAGSQGSEKLFF. The CDR3 DNA sequence: TGTGCCAGCAGCCGCGCCGGGTCCCAAGGTAGCGAAAAACTGTTTTTT. V usage is TRBV6-2 or TRBV6-3 and J usage is TRBJ1-4; D remains ambiguous. The V and J ends lost 6 bases and 8 bases respectively, with 22 bases between them. This CDR3 has 16 amino acids. Germline values: CDR1 MNHEY, CDR2 SVGEGT.

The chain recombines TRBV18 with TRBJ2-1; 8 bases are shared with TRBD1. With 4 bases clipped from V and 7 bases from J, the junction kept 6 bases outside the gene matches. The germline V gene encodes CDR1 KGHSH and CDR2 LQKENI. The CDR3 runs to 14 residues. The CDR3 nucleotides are TGTGCCAGCTCACTCCGACAGGGGTGGAATGAGCAGTTCTTC. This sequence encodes CASSLRQGWNEQFF.

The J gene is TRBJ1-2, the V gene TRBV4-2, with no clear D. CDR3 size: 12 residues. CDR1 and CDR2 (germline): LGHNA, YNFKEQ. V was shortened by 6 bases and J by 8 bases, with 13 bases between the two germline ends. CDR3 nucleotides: TGTGCCAGCAGTGTTAATAGGGAGGGCTACACCTTC. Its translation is CASSVNREGYTF.

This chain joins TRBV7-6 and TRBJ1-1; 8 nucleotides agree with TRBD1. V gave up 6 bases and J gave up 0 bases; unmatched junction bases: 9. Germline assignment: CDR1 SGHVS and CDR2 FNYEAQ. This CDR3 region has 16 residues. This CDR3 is CASSRDRGGMNTEAFF. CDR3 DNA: TGTGCCAGCAGTCGCGACAGGGGAGGGATGAACACTGAAGCTTTCTTT.

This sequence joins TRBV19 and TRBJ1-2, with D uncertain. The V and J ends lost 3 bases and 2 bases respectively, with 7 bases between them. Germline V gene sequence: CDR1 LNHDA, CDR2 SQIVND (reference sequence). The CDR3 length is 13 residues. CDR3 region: CASSIAQNYGYTF. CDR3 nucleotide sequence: TGTGCCAGTAGTATTGCACAGAACTATGGCTACACCTTC.